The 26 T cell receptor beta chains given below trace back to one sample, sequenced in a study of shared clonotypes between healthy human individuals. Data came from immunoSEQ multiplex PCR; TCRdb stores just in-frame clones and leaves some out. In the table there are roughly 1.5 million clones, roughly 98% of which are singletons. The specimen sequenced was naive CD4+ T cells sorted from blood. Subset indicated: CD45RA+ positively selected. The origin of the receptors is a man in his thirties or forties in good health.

CDR3: CASSPPGSGSSDTQYF. For the CDR3, the DNA is TGTGCCAGCTCACCACCAGGTAGCGGGAGTTCAGATACGCAGTATTTT. The rearrangement uses TRBV18 and TRBJ2-3; TRBD2 agrees at 9 bases. CDR3 length: 16 residues. V shed 0 bases and J 4 bases; nucleotides not matched to a gene: 5. Germline CDR1 reads KGHSH; CDR2 reads LQKENI.

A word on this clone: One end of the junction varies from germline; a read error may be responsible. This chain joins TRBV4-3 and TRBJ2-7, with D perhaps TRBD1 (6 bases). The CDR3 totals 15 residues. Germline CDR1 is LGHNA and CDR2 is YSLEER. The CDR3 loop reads CASSQEGDKTYGQYF. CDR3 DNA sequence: TGCGCCAGCAGCCAAGAAGGGGACAAGACCTACGGGCAGTACTTC.

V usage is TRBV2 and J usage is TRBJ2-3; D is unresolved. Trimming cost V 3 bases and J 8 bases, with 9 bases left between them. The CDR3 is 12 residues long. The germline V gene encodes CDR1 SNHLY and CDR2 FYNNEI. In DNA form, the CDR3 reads TGTGCCAGCAGTGATCGAGCCCGTACGCAGTATTTT. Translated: CASSDRARTQYF.

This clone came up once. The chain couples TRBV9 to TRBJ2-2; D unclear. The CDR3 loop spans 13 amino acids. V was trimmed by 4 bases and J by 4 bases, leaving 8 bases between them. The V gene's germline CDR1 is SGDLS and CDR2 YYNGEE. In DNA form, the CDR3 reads TGTGCCAGCAGCCCGATGGGCACCGGGGAGCTGTTTTTT. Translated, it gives CASSPMGTGELFF.

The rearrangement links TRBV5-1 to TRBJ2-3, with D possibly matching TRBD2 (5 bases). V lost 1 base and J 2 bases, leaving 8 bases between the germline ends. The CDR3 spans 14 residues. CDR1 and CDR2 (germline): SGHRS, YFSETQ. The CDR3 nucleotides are TGCGCCAGCAGCTTGAGCGGTTACACAGATACGCAGTATTTT. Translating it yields CASSLSGYTDTQYF.

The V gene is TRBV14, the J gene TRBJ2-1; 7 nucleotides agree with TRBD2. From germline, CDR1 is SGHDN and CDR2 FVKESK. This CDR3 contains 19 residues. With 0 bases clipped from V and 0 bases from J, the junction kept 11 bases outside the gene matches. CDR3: CASSQEPGLGLSSYNEQFF. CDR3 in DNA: TGTGCCAGCAGCCAAGAACCTGGACTAGGATTAAGCTCCTACAATGAGCAGTTCTTC.

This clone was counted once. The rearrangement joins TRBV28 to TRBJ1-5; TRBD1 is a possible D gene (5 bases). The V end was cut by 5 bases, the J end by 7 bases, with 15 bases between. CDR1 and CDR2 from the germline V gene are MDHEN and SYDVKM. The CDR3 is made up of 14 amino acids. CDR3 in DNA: TGTGCCAGCAGTATACTGACTGGGGGGCAGCCCCAGCATTTT. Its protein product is CASSILTGGQPQHF.

The CDR3 here is CASSQDGPRGYEQYF. CDR3 in DNA: TGCGCCAGCAGCCAAGACGGGCCTCGTGGGTACGAGCAGTACTTC. The chain couples TRBV4-3 to TRBJ2-7, with D unclear. Germline values: CDR1 LGHNA, CDR2 YSLEER. CDR3 length equals 15 residues. V was pared by 0 bases and J by 4 bases, with 13 bases between.

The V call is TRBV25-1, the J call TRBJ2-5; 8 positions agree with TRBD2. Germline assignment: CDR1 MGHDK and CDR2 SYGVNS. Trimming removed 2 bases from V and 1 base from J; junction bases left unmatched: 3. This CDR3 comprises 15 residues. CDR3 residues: CASSELGLAQETQYF. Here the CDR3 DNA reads TGTGCCAGCAGTGAACTCGGACTAGCCCAAGAGACCCAGTACTTC.

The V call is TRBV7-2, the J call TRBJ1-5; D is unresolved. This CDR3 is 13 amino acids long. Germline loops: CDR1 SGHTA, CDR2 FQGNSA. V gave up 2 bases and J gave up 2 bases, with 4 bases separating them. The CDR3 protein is CASSLQRNQPQHF. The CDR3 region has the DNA TGTGCCAGCAGCTTACAGCGCAATCAGCCCCAGCATTTT.

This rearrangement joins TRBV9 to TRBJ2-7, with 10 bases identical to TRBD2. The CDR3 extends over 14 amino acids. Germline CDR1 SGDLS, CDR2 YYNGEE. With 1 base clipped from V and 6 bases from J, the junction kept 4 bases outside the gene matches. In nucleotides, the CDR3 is TGTGCCAGCAGCGTAACTAGCGGGAACGGCGAGCAGTACTTC. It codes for CASSVTSGNGEQYF.

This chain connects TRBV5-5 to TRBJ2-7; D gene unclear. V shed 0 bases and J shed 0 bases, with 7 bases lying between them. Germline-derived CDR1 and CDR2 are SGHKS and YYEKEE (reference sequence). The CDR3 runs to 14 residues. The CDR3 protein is CASSLEANSYEQYF. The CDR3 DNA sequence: TGTGCCAGCAGCTTGGAAGCCAACTCCTACGAGCAGTACTTC.

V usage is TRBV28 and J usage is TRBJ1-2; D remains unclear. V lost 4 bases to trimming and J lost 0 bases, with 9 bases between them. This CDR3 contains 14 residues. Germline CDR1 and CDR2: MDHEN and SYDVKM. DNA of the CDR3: TGTGCCAGCAGTTATCTGCGGCCTAACTATGGCTACACCTTC. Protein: CASSYLRPNYGYTF.

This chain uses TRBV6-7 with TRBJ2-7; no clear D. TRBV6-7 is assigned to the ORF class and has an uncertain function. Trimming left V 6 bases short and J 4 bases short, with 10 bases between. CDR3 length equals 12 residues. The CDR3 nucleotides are TGTGCCAGCAGCGACACTAAATACGAGCAGTACTTC. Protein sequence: CASSDTKYEQYF.

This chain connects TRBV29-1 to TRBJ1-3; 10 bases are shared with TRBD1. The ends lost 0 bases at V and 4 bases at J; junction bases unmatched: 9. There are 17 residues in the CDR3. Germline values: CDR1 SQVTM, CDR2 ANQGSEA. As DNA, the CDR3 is TGCAGCGTTGAAGATCCTTGGGACAGGGGACCCGGAAACACCATATATTTT. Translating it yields CSVEDPWDRGPGNTIYF.

Here the CDR3 DNA reads TGTGCCAGTAGTATTCGCTCGACTAGCGGGAGAGAGACCCAGTACTTC. This encodes CASSIRSTSGRETQYF. The rearrangement links TRBV19 to TRBJ2-5; 12 nucleotides match TRBD2. After removal of 3 bases from V and 4 bases from J, the junction contained 6 bases not matched to a gene. The CDR3 runs to 16 residues. Germline V gene sequence: CDR1 LNHDA, CDR2 SQIVND (reference sequence).

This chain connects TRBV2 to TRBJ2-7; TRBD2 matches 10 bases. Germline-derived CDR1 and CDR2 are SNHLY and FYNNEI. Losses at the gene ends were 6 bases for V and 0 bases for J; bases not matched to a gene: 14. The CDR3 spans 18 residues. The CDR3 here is CASSNTTGTSAYSYEQYF. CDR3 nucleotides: TGTGCCAGCAGCAACACAACCGGGACTAGCGCTTACTCCTACGAGCAGTACTTC.

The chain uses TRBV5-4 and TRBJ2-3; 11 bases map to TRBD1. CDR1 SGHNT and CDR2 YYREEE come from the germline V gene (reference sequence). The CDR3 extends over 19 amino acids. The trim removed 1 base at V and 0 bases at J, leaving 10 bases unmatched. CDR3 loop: CASSLPRDRGETSTDTQYF. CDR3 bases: TGTGCCAGCAGCTTGCCCCGGGACAGGGGGGAAACTAGCACAGATACGCAGTATTTT.

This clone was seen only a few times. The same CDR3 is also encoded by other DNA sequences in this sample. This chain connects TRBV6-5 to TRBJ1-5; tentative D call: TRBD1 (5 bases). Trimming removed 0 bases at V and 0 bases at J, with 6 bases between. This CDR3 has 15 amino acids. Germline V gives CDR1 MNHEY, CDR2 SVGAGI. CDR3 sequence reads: CASSYSGASNQPQHF. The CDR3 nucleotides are TGTGCCAGCAGTTACTCAGGGGCTAGCAATCAGCCCCAGCATTTT.

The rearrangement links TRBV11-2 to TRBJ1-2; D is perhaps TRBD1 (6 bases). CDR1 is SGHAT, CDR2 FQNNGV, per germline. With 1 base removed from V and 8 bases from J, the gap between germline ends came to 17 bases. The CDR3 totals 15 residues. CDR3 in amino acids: CASSLGVMGGRGYTF. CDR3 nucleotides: TGTGCCAGCAGCTTAGGAGTTATGGGGGGGCGAGGCTACACCTTC.

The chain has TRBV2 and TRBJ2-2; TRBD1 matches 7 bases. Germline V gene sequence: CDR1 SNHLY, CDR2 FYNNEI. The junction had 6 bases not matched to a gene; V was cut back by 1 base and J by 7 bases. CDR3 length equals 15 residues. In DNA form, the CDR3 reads TGTGCCAGCAGTGAAGGGACAGGCCGGGTCGGGGAGCTGTTTTTT. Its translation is CASSEGTGRVGELFF.

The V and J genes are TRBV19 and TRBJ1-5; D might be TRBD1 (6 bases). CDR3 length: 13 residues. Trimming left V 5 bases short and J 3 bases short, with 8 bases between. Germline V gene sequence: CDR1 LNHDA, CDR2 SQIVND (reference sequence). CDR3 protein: CASSSGVNQPQHF. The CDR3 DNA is TGTGCCAGTAGTTCAGGGGTCAATCAGCCCCAGCATTTT.

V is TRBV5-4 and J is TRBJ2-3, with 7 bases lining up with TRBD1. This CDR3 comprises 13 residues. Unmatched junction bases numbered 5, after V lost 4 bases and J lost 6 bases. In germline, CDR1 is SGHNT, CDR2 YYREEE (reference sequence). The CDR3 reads CASSPGQSDTQYF. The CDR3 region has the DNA TGTGCCAGCAGCCCGGGACAGTCGGATACGCAGTATTTT.

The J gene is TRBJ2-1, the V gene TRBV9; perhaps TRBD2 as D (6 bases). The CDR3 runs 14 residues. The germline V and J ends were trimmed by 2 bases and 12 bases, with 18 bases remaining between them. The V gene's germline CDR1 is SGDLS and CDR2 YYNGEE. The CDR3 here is CASSVSSGSPGQFF. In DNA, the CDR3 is TGTGCCAGCAGCGTTAGTAGCGGCAGCCCGGGGCAGTTCTTC.

CDR3 region: CASSFGLAGDPKNIQYF. The CDR3 region has the DNA TGCGCCAGCAGCTTCGGACTAGCGGGGGATCCCAAAAACATTCAGTACTTC. J is TRBJ2-4 and V is TRBV5-1, with TRBD2 matching 13 bases. CDR3 length: 17 residues. The ends lost 2 bases at V and 2 bases at J; junction bases unmatched: 4. Germline V gene sequence: CDR1 SGHRS, CDR2 YFSETQ. Complete variable domain (other parts from reference TRBV5-1 and TRBJ2-4): KAGVTQTPRYLIKTRGQQVTLSCSPISGHRSVSWYQQTPGQGLQFLFEYFSETQRNKGNFPGRFSGRQFSNSRSEMNVSTLELGDSALYLCASSFGLAGDPKNIQYFGAGTRLSVL.

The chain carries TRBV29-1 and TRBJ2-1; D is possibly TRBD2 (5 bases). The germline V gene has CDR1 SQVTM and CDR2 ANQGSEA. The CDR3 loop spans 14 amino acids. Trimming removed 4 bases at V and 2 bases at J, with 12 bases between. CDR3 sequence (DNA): TGCAGCGTTGGCCCCCCCGGGACCTACAATGAGCAGTTCTTC. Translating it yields CSVGPPGTYNEQFF.